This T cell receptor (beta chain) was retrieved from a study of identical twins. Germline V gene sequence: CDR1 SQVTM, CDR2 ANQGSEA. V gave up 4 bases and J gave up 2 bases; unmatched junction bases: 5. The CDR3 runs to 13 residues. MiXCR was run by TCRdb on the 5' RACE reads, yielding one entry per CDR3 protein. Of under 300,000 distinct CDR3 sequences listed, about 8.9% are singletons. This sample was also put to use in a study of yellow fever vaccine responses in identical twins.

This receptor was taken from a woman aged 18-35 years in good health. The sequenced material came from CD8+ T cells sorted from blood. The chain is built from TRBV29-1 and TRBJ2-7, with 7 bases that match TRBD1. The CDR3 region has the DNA TGCAGCGTTGTATACAGGGGCACCTACGAGCAGTACTTC. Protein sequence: CSVVYRGTYEQYF.